This T cell receptor beta chain originates from a study of T cell repertoires in cytomegalovirus infection. About the research overall: Public TCR beta signatures marked donors with CMV infection and the matching HLA. Findings of the study overall: What dominated the ex vivo response were HLA-C-restricted CMV-specific TCR beta clonotypes.

Trimming stripped 4 bases from V and 2 bases from J, with 9 bases between. This CDR3 comprises 14 residues. The germline V gene has CDR1 MDHEN and CDR2 SYDVKM. Via MiXCR, TCRdb re-called the reads, giving one row per CDR3 protein. The top ten hold roughly 13% of the sample, which has about 350,000 distinct CDR3 sequences, about 32% seen once. This clonotype was counted only a few times. No antigen is known for it. V and J are TRBV28 and TRBJ1-5; perhaps TRBD1 as D (5 bases). The sequence was obtained from a human donor in good health (CMV status not recorded). Some clones in this sample may be carry-over from other donors' samples. Material: cultured PBMCs, obtained from culture after CMV antigen stimulation. CDR3 bases: TGTGCCAGCAGTTCGGGGGGGGGCAATCAGCCCCAGCATTTT. Encoded protein: CASSSGGGNQPQHF.